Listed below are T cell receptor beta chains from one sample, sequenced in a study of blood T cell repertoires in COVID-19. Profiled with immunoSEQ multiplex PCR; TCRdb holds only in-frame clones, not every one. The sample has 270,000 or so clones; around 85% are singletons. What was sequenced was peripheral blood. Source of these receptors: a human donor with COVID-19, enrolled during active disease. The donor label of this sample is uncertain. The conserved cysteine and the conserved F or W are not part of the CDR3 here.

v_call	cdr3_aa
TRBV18	ASSPTKTNEKLF
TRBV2	ASNRESSYNSPLH
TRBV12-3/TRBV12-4	ASSLNSVHGYT
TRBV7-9	ASSTQQGPSDSPLH
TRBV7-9	ASSLLAAEGSYNEQF
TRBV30	AFSAGLADNEQF
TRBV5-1	ASSLAPTGIETQY
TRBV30	AWSVQASNQPQH
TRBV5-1	ASSFTREGEQY
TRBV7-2	ASSLSSGNSYEQY
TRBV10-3	AISESGGRNTGELF
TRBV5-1	ASSSNGDTEAF
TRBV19	ASSLPYRGLAQNTEAF
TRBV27	ASSWQGSYEQY
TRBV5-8	ASSPRDRGRRLGEQY
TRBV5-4	ASSLMAGQETQY
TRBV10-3	AISDPPGGPEAF
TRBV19	ASTPRGAERSGANVLT
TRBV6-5	ASSSPGTGAVYGYT
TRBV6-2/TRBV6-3	ASSYRGQFSYEQY
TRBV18	ASSPPAASVNTGELF
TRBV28	ASTEPGGRNYGYT
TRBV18	ASSQRHLDNSPLH
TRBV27	ASSLSDPAAGRFSYEQY
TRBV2	ASSGSRDRATYEQY
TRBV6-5	ASSPGTGRNQPQH
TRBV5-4	ASSFPTNTGELF
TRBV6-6	ASSLTGISTDTQY
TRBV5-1	ASSPSPGGAGANVLT
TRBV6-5	ASIRTIQETQY
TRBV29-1	SAGLAGDEQY
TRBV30	AWSLGAGVETQY
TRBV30	AWSDRTPLNTEAF
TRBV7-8	ASSLGTPGVQDGYT
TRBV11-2	ASSLEGTIPPGELF
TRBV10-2	ASSGGWGKNTEAF
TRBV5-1	ASSIGTGGETQY
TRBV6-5	ASSLRRGDGYT
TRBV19	ASSVTPGMGNTEAF
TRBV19	AARTGYNEQF
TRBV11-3	ASSAITGGGELF
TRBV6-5	ASSSLSRGYT